The entry below describes one T cell receptor (beta chain). This specimen comes from a study of technical replicates of blood from a handful of donors. Assay: immunoSEQ multiplex PCR; the TCRdb copy retains only in-frame clones and omits some. In the table there are roughly 60,000 clones, around nine tenths of which are singletons. CDR3 length: 15 amino acids. J gave up 4 bases and V 4 bases, and 7 bases lay outside the gene matches. Germline loops: CDR1 MGHRA, CDR2 YSYEKL. The source of this sequence is a human donor in good health. Some clones in this sample may be carry-over from other donors' samples. The sample was PBMCs. The gene calls are TRBV4-1 and TRBJ1-2, with 9 bases that match TRBD1. The CDR3 DNA is TGCGCCAGCAGCCGGGACAGGGTGGGGACCTATGGCTACACCTTC. It specifies CASSRDRVGTYGYTF.